The clone carrying this T cell receptor beta chain was recorded once. Methods used by the authors: Cell counts per sample came from amplifying reference gene primers. The protocol was immunoSEQ multiplex PCR, while the TCRdb copy is restricted to in-frame clones and leaves out a portion. The V and J calls and the clone size are those of that table, but D and trimming were determined from the DNA. The sample has 60,000 to 85,000 clones; under 90% are singletons. The data originate from a study of blood T cell repertoires in COVID-19. At the level of the study: The samples span acute and convalescent COVID-19 from the United States, Italy and Spain. T cells, B-cell-depleted T cells, or PBMCs provided the cDNA or gDNA that served as material.

J was trimmed by 4 bases and V by 6 bases; bases with no gene match: 5. The CDR3 is 14 amino acids. The germline V gene has CDR1 SGDLS and CDR2 YYNGEE. The gene calls are TRBV9 and TRBJ2-7; 12 bases match TRBD2. This clonotype originated in a man aged 65-85 years who had recovered from COVID-19. Input material: peripheral blood. CDR3 in amino acids: CASNLGTSGYEQYF. In DNA form, the CDR3 reads TGTGCCAGCAACCTCGGGACTAGCGGGTACGAGCAGTACTTC.